This passage covers 25 T cell receptor beta chains from one sample sequenced in a study of T cell responses to AZD1222 COVID-19 vaccine. Sequenced by immunoSEQ multiplex PCR; TCRdb stores in-frame clones only, minus some. There are about 180,000 clones in the sample; 70% to 90% occur only once, and approximately 0.5% lies in the top ten. The sequencing used peripheral blood, collected on day 0 of AZD1222 vaccination. The receptors were gathered from an adult in good health.

The gene calls are TRBV3-1 (or the pseudogene TRBV3-2) and TRBJ2-7; D not certain. The length of the CDR3 is 11 residues. CDR1 is LGHDT, CDR2 YNNKEL, per germline (reference sequence). V lost 4 bases to trimming and J lost 4 bases, with 5 bases between them. The CDR3 nucleotides read TGTGCCAGCAGCCTCTCATACGAGCAGTACTTC. Amino acids: CASSLSYEQYF.

This clone was seen a handful of times. V and J are TRBV19 and TRBJ1-6; 8 bases fit TRBD1. The V and J ends lost 10 bases and 5 bases, in that order; junction bases with no gene match: 10. From germline, CDR1 is LNHDA and CDR2 SQIVND (reference sequence). The CDR3 is made up of 15 amino acids. DNA of the CDR3: TGTGCCACCAGAACAGGGGGTCTAAATAATTCACCCCTCCACTTT. Its translation: CATRTGGLNNSPLHF.

This chain uses TRBV30 with TRBJ2-7; D gene unclear. The length of the CDR3 is 15 residues. Germline V lookup: CDR1 GTSNPN, CDR2 SVGIG (reference sequence). The V gene lost 1 base and the J gene lost 5 bases, with 18 bases spanning the gap. CDR3: CAWSGQAALVHEQYF. Written as DNA, the CDR3 is TGTGCCTGGAGTGGGCAGGCAGCCCTCGTCCACGAGCAGTACTTC.

The V and J genes are TRBV6-2 or TRBV6-3 and TRBJ2-7; 7 positions agree with TRBD2. Germline CDR1 reads MNHEY; CDR2 reads SVGEGT. This CDR3 region has 16 residues. Trimming cost V 2 bases and J 6 bases; bases outside gene matches: 13. CDR3 protein: CASSYPPTSVRGEQYF. CDR3 sequence (DNA): TGTGCCAGCAGTTACCCGCCTACTAGCGTTAGGGGCGAGCAGTACTTC.

The rearrangement uses TRBV19 and TRBJ1-1; TRBD1 matches at 11 bases. The CDR3 covers 16 residues. The V gene's germline CDR1 is LNHDA and CDR2 SQIVND (reference sequence). Trimming removed 4 bases from V and 0 bases from J; junction bases left unmatched: 4. CDR3 region: CASSSWDRGVNTEAFF. The CDR3 bases are TGTGCCAGTAGTAGCTGGGACAGGGGGGTGAACACTGAAGCTTTCTTT.

The gene calls are TRBV18 and TRBJ1-2; perhaps TRBD1 as D (5 bases). Germline assignment: CDR1 KGHSH and CDR2 LQKENI. V lost 3 bases and J 4 bases, leaving 6 bases between the germline ends. This CDR3 contains 12 residues. Here the CDR3 reads CASSPQGYGYTF. The CDR3 DNA is TGTGCCAGCTCACCTCAGGGCTATGGCTACACCTTC. The variable domain in full, with the rest retrieved from reference TRBV18 and TRBJ1-2, is NAGVMQNPRHLVRRRGQEARLRCSPMKGHSHVYWYRQLPEEGLKFMVYLQKENIIDESGMPKERFSAEFPKEGPSILRIQQVVRGDSAAYFCASSPQGYGYTFGSGTRLTVV.

J is TRBJ1-5 and V is TRBV27; D uncertain. The CDR3 is made up of 13 amino acids. The germline CDR1 and CDR2 sequences are MNHEY and SMNVEV (reference sequence). Trimming cost V 3 bases and J 4 bases, with 7 bases left between them. CDR3 loop: CASSLDGNQPQHF. Written as DNA, the CDR3 is TGTGCCAGCAGTTTGGACGGGAATCAGCCCCAGCATTTT.

In the case of this clone: This specimen includes other DNA sequences encoding the same CDR3. The rearrangement uses TRBV5-4 and TRBJ2-1; TRBD2 matches at 12 bases. The length of the CDR3 is 15 residues. CDR1 is SGHNT and CDR2 is YYREEE in the germline V gene (reference sequence). Trimming cost V 0 bases and J 9 bases; bases outside gene matches: 4. CDR3: CASSLGLAGGGEQFF. The CDR3, as DNA: TGTGCCAGCAGCTTGGGTCTAGCGGGAGGGGGTGAGCAGTTCTTC.

The J gene is TRBJ1-4, the V gene TRBV3-1 (or the pseudogene TRBV3-2); possibly TRBD1 for D (6 bases). Trimming left V 3 bases short and J 8 bases short, with 16 bases between. CDR3 length equals 15 residues. CDR1 and CDR2 (germline): LGHDT, YNNKEL (reference sequence). The CDR3 reads CASSHARGPSEKLFF. The DNA of the CDR3 is TGTGCCAGCAGCCACGCCAGGGGACCTTCCGAAAAACTGTTTTTT.

This chain connects TRBV6-2 or TRBV6-3 to TRBJ1-2; D unclear. With 5 bases removed from V and 3 bases from J, the gap between germline ends came to 10 bases. Germline values: CDR1 MNHEY, CDR2 SVGEGT. The CDR3 has 13 amino acids. The CDR3 DNA follows: TGTGCCAGCAGTCAGATACCTTACTATGGCTACACCTTC. Translation: CASSQIPYYGYTF.

The chain is built from TRBV9 and TRBJ2-1; D unclear. V shed 0 bases and J shed 2 bases, with 9 bases lying between them. CDR3 length equals 15 residues. Germline V gene sequence: CDR1 SGDLS, CDR2 YYNGEE. The CDR3 sequence is CASSVDWTPYNEQFF. For the CDR3, the DNA is TGTGCCAGCAGCGTAGATTGGACCCCCTACAATGAGCAGTTCTTC.

This chain joins TRBV3-1 (or the pseudogene TRBV3-2) and TRBJ2-1; TRBD2 matches 11 bases. J was trimmed by 1 base and V by 5 bases; bases with no gene match: 10. From germline, CDR1 is LGHDT and CDR2 YNNKEL (reference sequence). The CDR3 sequence is 18 residues long. The CDR3 nucleotides read TGTGCCAGCAGCGATGCCGCTAGCGGGAGGCCATCCTACAATGAGCAGTTCTTC. This sequence encodes CASSDAASGRPSYNEQFF.

The chain joins TRBV6-5 to TRBJ2-1; D remains unclear. This CDR3 region has 13 residues. CDR1 and CDR2 from the germline V gene are MNHEY and SVGAGI. Trimming removed 6 bases at V and 6 bases at J, with 12 bases between. The CDR3 loop is CASRNSGVNEQFF. Written as DNA, the CDR3 is TGTGCCAGCAGAAATTCCGGTGTCAATGAGCAGTTCTTC.

This chain connects TRBV11-2 to TRBJ2-1; D might be TRBD2 (5 bases). Trimming removed 6 bases from V and 7 bases from J, with 16 bases in between. The V gene's germline CDR1 is SGHAT and CDR2 FQNNGV. This CDR3 has 14 residues. In DNA form, the CDR3 reads TGTGCCAGCAGTCGCCTTTCGGGGATGAATGAGCAGTTCTTC. Amino acids: CASSRLSGMNEQFF. Complete variable domain (other parts from reference TRBV11-2 and TRBJ2-1): EAGVAQSPRYKIIEKRQSVAFWCNPISGHATLYWYQQILGQGPKLLIQFQNNGVVDDSQLPKDRFSAERLKGVDSTLKIQPAKLEDSAVYLCASSRLSGMNEQFFGPGTRLTVL.

The chain carries TRBV2 and TRBJ2-1; 7 bases align to TRBD2. The germline CDR1 and CDR2 sequences are SNHLY and FYNNEI. This CDR3 region has 15 residues. Trimming took 1 base from V and 4 from J; bases not matched to a gene: 4. The CDR3 loop reads CASSEGLADYNEQFF. CDR3 DNA: TGTGCCAGCAGTGAAGGGCTAGCGGATTACAATGAGCAGTTCTTC.

A few counts support this clone. This sequence joins TRBV3-1 (or the pseudogene TRBV3-2) and TRBJ1-5, with D tentatively TRBD1 (5 bases). Germline V gene lookup returns CDR1 LGHDT and CDR2 YNNKEL (reference sequence). This CDR3 has 14 amino acids. With 0 bases removed from V and 7 bases from J, the gap between germline ends came to 10 bases. CDR3 DNA: TGTGCCAGCAGCCAAGATGGGGGAGGCCAGCCCCAGCATTTT. Protein product: CASSQDGGGQPQHF.

A single count supports this clone. This chain joins TRBV2 and TRBJ1-4; D not resolved. The germline V and J ends were trimmed by 3 bases and 11 bases, with 10 bases remaining between them. CDR1 is SNHLY and CDR2 is FYNNEI in the germline V gene. CDR3 size: 12 residues. The CDR3 DNA reads as TGTGCCAGCAGTGAGGACTTCGGGAAACTGTTTTTT. Its translation is CASSEDFGKLFF.

The chain couples TRBV6-1 to TRBJ2-5, with 9 bases lining up with TRBD1. The CDR3 runs to 17 residues. With 2 bases clipped from V and 4 bases from J, the junction kept 11 bases outside the gene matches. Germline assignment: CDR1 MNHNS and CDR2 SASEGT. The CDR3 DNA reads as TGTGCCAGCAGTGAATTTGGGACAGGGATGGTTGTAGAGACCCAGTACTTC. Translation: CASSEFGTGMVVETQYF.

This chain uses TRBV7-8 with TRBJ1-2; D uncertain. The ends were cut back, 5 bases at V and 3 bases at J, with 13 bases in the middle. CDR3 size: 14 residues. Germline loops: CDR1 SGHVS, CDR2 FQNEAQ. As DNA, the CDR3 is TGTGCCAGCAGCCCTTCGGCCGATCACTATGGCTACACCTTC. Translating gives CASSPSADHYGYTF.

The rearrangement joins TRBV28 to TRBJ2-7; 7 bases line up with TRBD1. This CDR3 is 15 amino acids long. Germline V CDR1 and CDR2: MDHEN, SYDVKM. V dropped 7 bases and J dropped 0; count of bases not matched to a gene: 9. The CDR3 here is CASITGQQFSYEQYF. As DNA, the CDR3 is TGTGCCAGCATCACGGGACAGCAATTCTCCTACGAGCAGTACTTC.

In its sample, this clone was seen once. The genes are TRBV14 and TRBJ1-2, with D uncertain. Deletions cut 1 base from V and 5 bases from J, with 20 bases between. This CDR3 has 17 amino acids. Looked up from germline, CDR1 is SGHDN and CDR2 is FVKESK. CDR3 DNA sequence: TGTGCCAGCAGCCAAGGTGTACCGGGCCCTAGCCTTTATGGCTACACCTTC. Its protein is CASSQGVPGPSLYGYTF.

J is TRBJ2-2 and V is TRBV5-6; 9 nucleotides line up with TRBD1. Germline V gives CDR1 SGHDT, CDR2 YYEEEE. V was clipped by 0 bases and J by 3 bases; unmatched bases: 3. This CDR3 has 16 amino acids. Here the CDR3 reads CASSLGGTGYTGELFF. The CDR3 region has the DNA TGTGCCAGCAGCTTGGGAGGGACAGGGTACACCGGGGAGCTGTTTTTT. Using reference TRBV5-6 and TRBJ2-2 for the parts outside the CDR3, the full variable domain is DAGVTQSPTHLIKTRGQQVTLRCSPKSGHDTVSWYQQALGQGPQFIFQYYEEEERQRGNFPDRFSGHQFPNYSSELNVNALLLGDSALYLCASSLGGTGYTGELFFGEGSRLTVL.

This chain links TRBV7-8 with TRBJ2-7; perhaps D is TRBD1 or TRBD2 (5 bases each). Germline V CDR1 and CDR2: SGHVS, FQNEAQ. V lost 10 bases, J lost 2 bases, and 15 bases lay in between. The length of the CDR3 is 13 residues. The CDR3 nucleotides are TGTGCCACCTCCGGGGCCCAAGCCTACGAGCAGTACTTC. This gives the protein CATSGAQAYEQYF.

The chain joins TRBV19 to TRBJ1-5, with D uncertain. Trimming left V 3 bases short and J 2 bases short, with 11 bases between. The CDR3 extends over 15 amino acids. The germline gives CDR1 LNHDA, CDR2 SQIVND (reference sequence). The CDR3 reads CASSMAGKGNQPQHF. The CDR3 DNA reads TGTGCCAGTAGTATGGCGGGGAAGGGCAATCAGCCCCAGCATTTT.

The V gene is TRBV12-3 or TRBV12-4, the J gene TRBJ1-5; D gene unclear. Deletions cut 6 bases from V and 1 base from J, with 7 bases between. The CDR3 length is 13 residues. Here the CDR3 DNA reads TGTGCCAGCAGAATCGGGAGCAATCAGCCCCAGCATTTT. This gives the protein CASRIGSNQPQHF.